This entry lists 16 T cell receptor beta chains sequenced from one sample in a study of OX40 agonist ivuxolimab in advanced cancers. Clones were sequenced by immunoSEQ multiplex PCR, and TCRdb holds only the in-frame ones, with some missing. The sample yields some 68,000 clones, about 83% seen once. This specimen was CD4+ or CD8+ T cells sorted from blood, taken in a trial of the OX40 agonist ivuxolimab. These TCRs come from an adult with an advanced solid tumor such as melanoma, head and neck, liver or kidney cancer.

The chain employs TRBV18 and TRBJ2-1; TRBD1 matches at 7 bases. CDR1 and CDR2 (germline): KGHSH, LQKENI. There are 16 residues in the CDR3. V lost 3 bases and J lost 0; bases outside the gene matches: 5. The CDR3 DNA reads as TGTGCCAGCTCACCGGAAACAGGGGCCTCCTACAATGAGCAGTTCTTC. Protein sequence: CASSPETGASYNEQFF.

The rearrangement links TRBV4-1 to TRBJ2-4; D is unclear. This CDR3 is 17 amino acids long. Germline assignment: CDR1 MGHRA and CDR2 YSYEKL. Trimming left V 0 bases short and J 0 bases short, with 12 bases between. The CDR3 sequence is CASSQEAPVIAKNIQYF. In nucleotides, the CDR3 is TGCGCCAGCAGCCAAGAAGCTCCGGTTATAGCCAAAAACATTCAGTACTTC.

This rearrangement joins TRBV7-2 to TRBJ1-5, with TRBD1 as a possible D gene (5 bases). Germline assignment: CDR1 SGHTA and CDR2 FQGNSA. Trimming pared 5 bases from V and 4 bases from J, leaving 18 bases between. The CDR3 has 16 residues. CDR3 sequence (DNA): TGTGCCAGCAGCGTCTCCGGGGCACAGGTTAATCAGCCCCAGCATTTT. Translation gives CASSVSGAQVNQPQHF. The full variable domain, completed using reference TRBV7-2 and TRBJ1-5, is GAGVSQSPSNKVTEKGKDVELRCDPISGHTALYWYRQSLGQGLEFLIYFQGNSAPDKSGLPSDRFSAERTGGSVSTLTIQRTQQEDSAVYLCASSVSGAQVNQPQHFGDGTRLSIL.

The V call is TRBV30, the J call TRBJ2-7; 8 bases are shared with TRBD1. The CDR3 is 16 residues long. Germline loops: CDR1 GTSNPN, CDR2 SVGIG (reference sequence). V trimming: 1 base; J trimming: 0 bases; junction bases outside the gene matches: 8. In DNA, the CDR3 is TGTGCCTGGAGTGAATCTGGACAGGGCCCCTCCTACGAGCAGTACTTC. This translates into CAWSESGQGPSYEQYF.

About this clone: At one end the junction does not follow the germline gene, possibly because of a read error. This chain links TRBV7-9 with TRBJ1-1, with D maybe TRBD1 (6 bases). Germline V gene data show CDR1 as SEHNR and CDR2 as FQNEAQ (reference sequence). The CDR3 is 13 residues long. The CDR3 loop is CASSAPTGSEAFF. For the CDR3, the DNA is TGTGCCAGCAGCGCACCGACAGGCTCTGAGGCTTTCTTT.

The gene calls are TRBV5-8 and TRBJ2-7; 12 positions match TRBD2. The CDR3 contains 15 residues. Germline V gene lookup returns CDR1 SGHTS and CDR2 YDEGEE. With V trimmed by 0 bases and J by 6 bases, 4 bases remained unmatched. For the CDR3, the DNA is TGTGCCAGCAGCTTGGGACTAGCGGGGGCATTCGAGCAGTACTTC. Its protein is CASSLGLAGAFEQYF.

The chain couples TRBV6-5 to TRBJ2-1; TRBD1 might be the D (6 bases). Germline V gene sequence: CDR1 MNHEY, CDR2 SVGAGI. This CDR3 spans 15 amino acids. Trimming pared 0 bases from V and 6 bases from J, leaving 12 bases between. The CDR3: CASSYSDRSINEQFF. CDR3 nucleotides: TGTGCCAGCAGTTACTCGGACAGATCTATCAATGAGCAGTTCTTC.

This clone was counted once. The CDR3 sequence: CASTPGQTSYEQYF. The CDR3 DNA is TGTGCCAGCACACCGGGACAGACCTCCTACGAGCAGTACTTC. V gene TRBV11-1 combines with J gene TRBJ2-7, with 7 bases aligning to TRBD1. Per the germline V gene, CDR1 is SGHAT and CDR2 is FQDESV (reference sequence). V lost 7 bases and J lost 0; bases outside the gene matches: 6. The CDR3 runs 14 residues.

The J gene is TRBJ2-6, the V gene TRBV7-2; D uncertain. With 4 bases removed from V and 0 bases from J, the gap between germline ends came to 13 bases. The CDR3 loop spans 17 amino acids. Germline CDR1 is SGHTA and CDR2 is FQGNSA. CDR3 sequence: CASSSGRQISGANVLTF. The DNA of the CDR3 is TGTGCCAGCAGCTCTGGTAGACAAATCTCTGGGGCCAACGTCCTGACTTTC.

This chain uses TRBV28 with TRBJ1-2; no firm D call. Between the trimmed V and J ends, which lost 6 bases and 8 bases, there was a span of 10 bases. This CDR3 is built from 11 residues. CDR1 MDHEN and CDR2 SYDVKM come from the germline V gene. Written as DNA, the CDR3 is TGTGCCAGCAGACCAGCGAACGGCTACACCTTC. Its protein is CASRPANGYTF.

The chain recombines TRBV6-9 with TRBJ2-7, with D uncertain. CDR1 and CDR2 (germline): MNHGY, SVAAGI. V shed 6 bases and J shed 0 bases, with 12 bases lying between them. The CDR3 sequence is 14 residues long. The CDR3 DNA follows: TGTGCCAGCAGCCCCCGGACGTCCTCCTACGAGCAGTACTTC. Protein sequence: CASSPRTSSYEQYF.

This clone was counted once. The V and J genes are TRBV28 and TRBJ1-5; tentative D call: TRBD1 (6 bases). The CDR3 has 18 residues. Germline CDR1 reads MDHEN; CDR2 reads SYDVKM. The V end lost 1 base, the J end lost 6 bases, and 22 bases lay between the germline ends. Here the CDR3 reads CASSLFLQGRGLGQPQHF. The CDR3, as DNA: TGTGCCAGCAGTTTATTCCTTCAGGGGAGGGGACTAGGTCAGCCCCAGCATTTT. The variable domain in full, with the rest retrieved from reference TRBV28 and TRBJ1-5, is DVKVTQSSRYLVKRTGEKVFLECVQDMDHENMFWYRQDPGLGLRLIYFSYDVKMKEKGDIPEGYSVSREKKERFSLILESASTNQTSMYLCASSLFLQGRGLGQPQHFGDGTRLSIL.

In DNA form, the CDR3 reads TGTGCCAGCAGTTACCTACTAACAGGGCTCAGCACTGAAGCTTTCTTT. It specifies CASSYLLTGLSTEAFF. This chain joins TRBV6-5 and TRBJ1-1; D may be TRBD1 (6 bases). The ends were cut back, 2 bases at V and 4 bases at J, with 17 bases in the middle. Germline CDR1 MNHEY, CDR2 SVGAGI. This CDR3 contains 16 residues.

As to this clone: An end of the junction differs from the germline gene, which may be a read error. The V and J genes are TRBV18 and TRBJ2-5; the D is unclear. CDR1 is KGHSH and CDR2 is LQKENI in the germline V gene. The CDR3 length is 12 residues. The CDR3 coding sequence is TGTGCCAACTCACCTGCCGTGGAGACCCAGTACTTC. Its translation is CANSPAVETQYF. The entire variable domain, with the rest obtained from reference TRBV18 and TRBJ2-5, is as follows: NAGVMQNPRHLVRRRGQEARLRCSPMKGHSHVYWYRQLPEEGLKFMVYLQKENIIDESGMPKERFSAEFPKEGPSILRIQQVVRGDSAAYFCANSPAVETQYFGPGTRLLVL.

V gene TRBV7-2 combines with J gene TRBJ2-1; 7 bases line up with TRBD2. Trimming cost V 4 bases and J 2 bases; bases outside gene matches: 8. The germline V gene encodes CDR1 SGHTA and CDR2 FQGNSA. This CDR3 has 16 residues. The CDR3, as DNA: TGTGCCAGCAGCTCATTGCGGGGGACCGCCTACAATGAGCAGTTCTTC. Its translation: CASSSLRGTAYNEQFF.

The chain is built from TRBV6-1 and TRBJ1-1; TRBD1 is a possible D gene (5 bases). The V gene's germline CDR1 is MNHNS and CDR2 SASEGT. Trimming removed 10 bases at V and 0 bases at J, with 12 bases between. The CDR3 contains 13 residues. CDR3 in amino acids: CATPTDLNTEAFF. CDR3 DNA sequence: TGTGCCACCCCGACAGATCTGAACACTGAAGCTTTCTTT.